This T cell receptor (beta chain) was captured in a study of T cells in women clearing cervical HPV infection. The wider study: No precancer developed; the control's incident HPV16 infection cleared within 12 months. Study results and limitations: Combining TCR richness with V gene abundances gave around 0.87 AUC.

Genomic DNA, averaging approximately 1,200 ng per sample, yielded TCR beta CDR3 via immunoSEQ. Assay: immunoSEQ multiplex PCR; the TCRdb copy retains only in-frame clones and omits some. This sample's table reports about 22,000 clones. Trimming removed 0 bases from V and 4 bases from J, with 13 bases in between. The CDR3 loop spans 15 amino acids. CDR1 is SGHDT and CDR2 is YYEEEE in the germline V gene. In regard to this clone: Antigen specificity is unknown. The DNA ends 3 residues before the CDR3 does, and the rest of the CDR3 is filled in from the germline J gene.

The chain is built from TRBV5-6 and TRBJ1-2, with TRBD1 as a possible D gene (5 bases). Sequenced material: blood buffy coat. This receptor was taken from a woman aged 18-69 years with a cervical HPV16 infection that either progressed to CIN3+ or cleared (not recorded which). CDR3 loop: CASSLGPQGAYGYTF. The part of the CDR3 DNA that was read is TGTGCCAGCAGCTTGGGGCCGCAGGGAGCCTATGGC. Full variable domain (remainder filled in from reference TRBV5-6 and TRBJ1-2): DAGVTQSPTHLIKTRGQQVTLRCSPKSGHDTVSWYQQALGQGPQFIFQYYEEEERQRGNFPDRFSGHQFPNYSSELNVNALLLGDSALYLCASSLGPQGAYGYTFGSGTRLTVV.